This T cell receptor (beta chain) was sequenced during a study of blood T cells in healthy people across ages. Trimming removed 0 bases from V and 0 bases from J, with 9 bases in between. CDR3 length: 17 amino acids. Germline V lookup: CDR1 ENHRY, CDR2 SYGVKD. Next came a second PCR, run for about 7 to 11 cycles, which used a sample-barcoded 5' primer along with a J-beta primer mix. Template switching added a 12-random-nucleotide identifier to every cDNA molecule. In TCRdb, the 5' RACE reads were re-called with MiXCR into one record per CDR3 protein. In the table there are about 1.4 million distinct CDR3 sequences, around 55% of which are singletons. The table lists this clonotype with a few counts.

Sequencing input: blood. The chain joins TRBV10-3 to TRBJ2-6, with no clear D. The sequence was collected from a man aged 18-30 years in good health. The CDR3 coding sequence is TGTGCCATCAGTGAGTCCACAGCGAGCTCTGGGGCCAACGTCCTGACTTTC. Translation gives CAISESTASSGANVLTF.